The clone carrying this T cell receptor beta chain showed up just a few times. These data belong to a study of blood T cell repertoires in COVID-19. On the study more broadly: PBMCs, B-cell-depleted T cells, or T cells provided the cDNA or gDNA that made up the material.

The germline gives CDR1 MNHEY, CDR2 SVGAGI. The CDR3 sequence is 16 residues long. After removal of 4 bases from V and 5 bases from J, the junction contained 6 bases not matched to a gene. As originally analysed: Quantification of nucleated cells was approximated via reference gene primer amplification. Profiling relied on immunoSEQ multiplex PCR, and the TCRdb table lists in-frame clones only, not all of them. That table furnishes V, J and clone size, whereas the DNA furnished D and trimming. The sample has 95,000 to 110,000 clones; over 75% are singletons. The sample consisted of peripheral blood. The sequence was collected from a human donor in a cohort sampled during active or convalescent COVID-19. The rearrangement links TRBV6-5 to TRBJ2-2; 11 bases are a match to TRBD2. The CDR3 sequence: CASSSTGTSGTGELFF. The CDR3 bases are TGTGCCAGCAGTTCTACCGGGACTAGCGGAACCGGGGAGCTGTTTTTT.